The entry below gives a single T cell receptor (beta chain) sequence along with its context. What was amplified from RNA transcripts were TCR beta CDR3 regions. Initially, a first-round RT-PCR of the TCR CDR3 employed the HTBI primer set. TCRdb recomputed calls from the multiplex PCR reads with MiXCR, one row per CDR3 protein. The sample records approximately 400,000 distinct CDR3 sequences, 20% to 30% being singletons. These data originate in a study of T cells in Graves' hyperthyroidism and ophthalmopathy. The sample comprised blood. The sequence was obtained from a man aged 45 to 65 with Graves' hyperthyroidism.

The chain's CDR3 is CASQASGSNNEQFF. CDR3 bases: TGTGCCAGCCAGGCGAGCGGGAGTAACAATGAGCAGTTCTTC. The gene calls are TRBV7-2 and TRBJ2-1; TRBD2 agrees at 8 bases. This CDR3 is 14 amino acids long. CDR1 SGHTA and CDR2 FQGNSA come from the germline V gene. The trim removed 8 bases at V and 5 bases at J, leaving 8 bases unmatched.